This TCR beta chain was sequenced during a study of T cells after yellow fever vaccination. General observations from the study: A small share of clonotypes appeared in both CD4 and CD8 compartments.

This clonotype was detected only a few times. The antigen is undetermined. This CDR3 contains 12 residues. V dropped 8 bases and J dropped 2 bases, with 9 bases sitting between them. The germline V gene has CDR1 MNHEY and CDR2 SVGEGT. TCRdb independently ran MiXCR on the 5' RACE reads; one entry per CDR3 protein. The sample includes 300,000 or so distinct CDR3 sequences, less than 9.5% of them seen just once. The chain recombines TRBV6-2 or TRBV6-3 with TRBJ1-1; D is uncertain. This receptor was identified in a man aged 18-30 years who received the YFV17D yellow fever vaccine. Sequenced here: CD4+ T cells sorted from PBMCs, sampled 5 days after the yellow fever booster vaccination. The DNA of the CDR3 is TGTGCCAGCCGGTGGGGAAACACTGAAGCTTTCTTT. Protein product: CASRWGNTEAFF.